The 24 T cell receptor beta chains below were found in one sample sequenced in a study of T cells in Graves' hyperthyroidism and ophthalmopathy. RNA transcripts gave rise to amplified TCR beta CDR3 regions. HTBI primers drove first-round RT-PCR of the TCR CDR3. TCRdb passed the multiplex PCR reads through MiXCR, listing each CDR3 protein once. The data show 360,000 or so distinct CDR3 sequences, approximately 14% seen once. The sample was blood. Receptor source: a woman aged 55-75 years with Graves' ophthalmopathy.

At least ten counts were recorded for this clonotype. The chain joins TRBV6-1 to TRBJ2-3, with 12 bases matching TRBD2. The CDR3 covers 17 residues. The germline V gene encodes CDR1 MNHNS and CDR2 SASEGT. J gave up 6 bases and V 0 bases, and 7 bases lay outside the gene matches. DNA for the CDR3: TGTGCCAGCAGTGAAGCGCTTCTAGCGGGAGGGCGGGATACGCAGTATTTT. Protein: CASSEALLAGGRDTQYF.

Ten or more counts support this clonotype. The genes are TRBV6-1 and TRBJ2-6; 7 nucleotides align to TRBD1. The V gene end was trimmed by 8 bases and the J gene end by 0 bases; junction bases not matched to a gene: 7. The CDR3 extends over 16 amino acids. Germline V CDR1 and CDR2: MNHNS, SASEGT. Here the CDR3 reads CASCRTGNSGANVLTF. The CDR3 DNA reads TGTGCCAGCTGTCGGACAGGAAACTCTGGGGCCAACGTCCTGACTTTC.

The V gene is TRBV6-1, the J gene TRBJ1-6, with D hard to call. The CDR3 covers 12 residues. V lost 7 bases, J lost 5 bases, and 6 bases lay in between. Germline loops: CDR1 MNHNS, CDR2 SASEGT. CDR3 region: CASNRNNSPLHF. CDR3 DNA: TGTGCCAGCAACAGAAATAATTCACCCCTCCACTTT.

This clonotype showed up just a few times. J is TRBJ2-7 and V is TRBV20-1, with 13 bases aligning to TRBD2. The CDR3 length is 16 residues. V lost 5 bases to trimming and J lost 5 bases; unmatched junction nucleotides: 12. Germline CDR1 reads DFQATT; CDR2 reads SNEGSKA (reference sequence). For the CDR3, the DNA is TGCAGTGCTCAACGAGGACTAGCGGGAGTGGTACACGAGCAGTACTTC. Translation: CSAQRGLAGVVHEQYF.

J is TRBJ2-1 and V is TRBV12-5; TRBD1 aligns across 7 bases. Germline V gives CDR1 LGHNT, CDR2 FRNRAP. The CDR3 is 15 amino acids. The V gene end was trimmed by 5 bases and the J gene end by 6 bases; junction bases not matched to a gene: 10. CDR3 sequence (DNA): TGTGCTAGTGGTACTCTCTTCGGGACAGCCAATGAGCAGTTCTTC. This encodes CASGTLFGTANEQFF.

Only a few counts were recorded for this clonotype. J is TRBJ2-3 and V is TRBV5-1, with D possibly TRBD1 on 6 matching bases. V was pared by 4 bases and J by 3 bases, with 9 bases between. CDR3 length: 13 residues. The germline CDR1 and CDR2 sequences are SGHRS and YFSETQ. CDR3 bases: TGCGCCAGCAGCGCGGACAGTACAGATACGCAGTATTTT. Translation gives CASSADSTDTQYF.

This CDR3 reads CASSPGTSGRASTDTQYF. The CDR3 nucleotides read TGCGCCAGCAGCCCGGGAACTAGCGGGAGGGCAAGCACAGATACGCAGTATTTT. The chain is built from TRBV5-1 and TRBJ2-3, with 13 bases that match TRBD2. CDR3 size: 18 residues. V gave up 4 bases and J gave up 0 bases; unmatched junction bases: 8. Germline V lookup: CDR1 SGHRS, CDR2 YFSETQ.

This clonotype appeared many times. The chain employs TRBV6-2 or TRBV6-3 and TRBJ2-6; 9 bases line up with TRBD1. Germline assignment: CDR1 MNHEY and CDR2 SVGEGT. Losses at the gene ends were 5 bases for V and 1 base for J; bases not matched to a gene: 3. The CDR3 loop spans 16 amino acids. CDR3 amino acids: CASSKTGGSGANVLTF. The CDR3 DNA reads TGTGCCAGCAGTAAGACAGGGGGTTCTGGGGCCAACGTCCTGACTTTC.

This clonotype was picked up a small number of times. The gene calls are TRBV19 and TRBJ1-4; the match to TRBD1 covers 7 bases. The CDR3 consists of 17 residues. Germline trimming cut 6 bases from V and 0 bases from J; bases unmatched to any gene: 10. The germline CDR1 and CDR2 sequences are LNHDA and SQIVND (reference sequence). CDR3 amino acids: CASSRRTGLTTNEKLFF. In nucleotides, the CDR3 is TGTGCCAGTAGCAGACGGACAGGACTTACAACTAATGAAAAACTGTTTTTT.

This clonotype was seen more than once but under ten times. The V call is TRBV24-1, the J call TRBJ2-3; D is undetermined. V gave up 4 bases and J gave up 2 bases, with 3 bases separating them. Germline V CDR1 and CDR2: KGHDR, SFDVKD. CDR3 length equals 12 residues. Here the CDR3 DNA reads TGTGCCACCAGTGACACCACAGATACGCAGTATTTT. Its protein product is CATSDTTDTQYF.

At least ten counts were recorded for this clonotype. This chain connects TRBV2 to TRBJ2-3; 8 nucleotides match TRBD1. Unmatched junction bases numbered 13, after V lost 6 bases and J lost 8 bases. This CDR3 comprises 15 residues. The germline gives CDR1 SNHLY, CDR2 FYNNEI. CDR3 residues: CASSGGQALDGTQYF. The CDR3 region has the DNA TGTGCCAGCAGCGGGGGACAGGCGCTAGATGGTACGCAGTATTTT. Supplemented by reference TRBV2 and TRBJ2-3, the full variable domain reads EPEVTQTPSHQVTQMGQEVILRCVPISNHLYFYWYRQILGQKVEFLVSFYNNEISEKSEIFDDQFSVERPDGSNFTLKIRSTKLEDSAMYFCASSGGQALDGTQYFGPGTRLTVL.

This clonotype was counted only a few times. The chain links TRBV14 to TRBJ2-1; D is ambiguous. V lost 0 bases to trimming and J lost 9 bases, with 15 bases between them. CDR1 is SGHDN and CDR2 is FVKESK in the germline V gene. The CDR3 has 15 residues. The CDR3 coding sequence is TGTGCCAGCAGCCAAGACATAGATAATTGGGGTGAGCAGTTCTTC. It is translated as CASSQDIDNWGEQFF.

This clonotype showed up just a few times. The J gene is TRBJ2-5, the V gene TRBV5-1; a weak D match, TRBD2 (5 bases). The V end was cut by 0 bases, the J end by 4 bases, with 19 bases between. The CDR3 runs to 17 residues. Per germline, CDR1 SGHRS and CDR2 YFSETQ. CDR3 loop: CASSLGSRVRIGETQYF. The DNA for the CDR3 is TGCGCCAGCAGCTTGGGATCGAGGGTACGAATTGGAGAGACCCAGTACTTC.

This clonotype was counted only a few times. In DNA form, the CDR3 reads TGTGCCACCAGCAGGAAACTAGCGGGAAGCACAGATACGCAGTATTTT. It codes for CATSRKLAGSTDTQYF. The chain carries TRBV15 and TRBJ2-3; 10 nucleotides match TRBD2. This CDR3 spans 16 amino acids. The germline CDR1 and CDR2 sequences are LNHNV and YYDKDF (reference sequence). V was pared by 3 bases and J by 0 bases, with 3 bases of the junction left unmatched.

This clonotype came up many times. The CDR3 loop reads CASSSTLGSQYF. In DNA form, the CDR3 reads TGTGCCAGCAGCTCAACCCTAGGGTCGCAGTATTTT. The rearrangement joins TRBV12-3 or TRBV12-4 to TRBJ2-3; D is undetermined. Trimming pared 6 bases from V and 10 bases from J, leaving 14 bases between. The CDR3 is 12 amino acids.

This clonotype was counted at least ten times. The V call is TRBV5-1, the J call TRBJ2-2, with 11 positions matching TRBD2. Per the germline V gene, CDR1 is SGHRS and CDR2 is YFSETQ. The junction had 6 bases not matched to a gene; V was cut back by 2 bases and J by 6 bases. This CDR3 is built from 16 residues. CDR3 DNA: TGCGCCAGCAGCTTACTAGCGGGAGATTCGGCCGGGGAGCTGTTTTTT. This codes for CASSLLAGDSAGELFF.

In its sample, this clonotype was seen many times. The chain combines TRBV20-1 with TRBJ2-1; 9 bases align to TRBD2. Germline V gene data show CDR1 as DFQATT and CDR2 as SNEGSKA (reference sequence). The CDR3 loop spans 15 amino acids. The trim removed 3 bases at V and 4 bases at J, leaving 7 bases unmatched. CDR3 sequence reads: CSARETSGEYNEQFF. CDR3 nucleotide sequence: TGCAGTGCTAGGGAGACTAGCGGCGAGTACAATGAGCAGTTCTTC.

This clonotype was recorded many times. V and J are TRBV7-3 and TRBJ2-3, with TRBD2 matching 8 bases. The germline CDR1 and CDR2 sequences are SGHTA and FQGTGA. The CDR3 runs to 16 residues. V trimming: 2 bases; J trimming: 6 bases; junction bases outside the gene matches: 10. Here the CDR3 DNA reads TGTGCCAGCAGCTTAGGAGCGGGAGTGGTAGGTGATACGCAGTATTTT. This gives the protein CASSLGAGVVGDTQYF.

The sample holds many counts of this clonotype. J is TRBJ2-4 and V is TRBV2, with 16 nucleotides matching TRBD2. Unmatched junction bases numbered 5, after V lost 6 bases and J lost 0 bases. The CDR3 has 18 residues. The germline CDR1 and CDR2 sequences are SNHLY and FYNNEI. As DNA, the CDR3 is TGTGCCAGCAGGGGGACTAGCGGGAGGGCGCAAGCCAAAAACATTCAGTACTTC. Protein product: CASRGTSGRAQAKNIQYF.

At least ten counts were recorded for this clonotype. The V gene is TRBV2, the J gene TRBJ2-1; D is possibly TRBD1 (5 bases). From germline, CDR1 is SNHLY and CDR2 FYNNEI. The CDR3 has 13 residues. V was cut by 3 bases and J by 9 bases, with 12 bases left in between. The CDR3 region is CASSDRVGGEQFF. CDR3 in DNA: TGTGCCAGCAGTGACAGGGTAGGTGGTGAGCAGTTCTTC.

This clonotype has ten or more counts. V and J are TRBV20-1 and TRBJ2-5; the match to TRBD2 covers 12 bases. The V segment lost 5 bases and the J segment 4 bases; nucleotides outside the gene matches: 8. The CDR3 covers 15 residues. The V gene's germline CDR1 is DFQATT and CDR2 SNEGSKA (reference sequence). CDR3 protein: CSALRTSGIRETQYF. In DNA form, the CDR3 reads TGCAGTGCTCTACGGACTAGCGGGATCCGAGAGACCCAGTACTTC.

This clonotype was observed many times. This chain connects TRBV6-1 to TRBJ2-2; weak D call: TRBD1 (5 bases). The CDR3 is made up of 15 amino acids. The V gene lost 6 bases and the J gene lost 4 bases, with 15 bases spanning the gap. Per germline, CDR1 MNHNS and CDR2 SASEGT. The CDR3 nucleotides are TGTGCCAGCAGCCTCAAACCAGGGTCCACCGGGGAGCTGTTTTTT. This translates into CASSLKPGSTGELFF.

This clonotype was counted at least ten times. V and J are TRBV7-2 and TRBJ1-4; 10 nucleotides line up with TRBD1. With 5 bases clipped from V and 7 bases from J, the junction kept 7 bases outside the gene matches. Germline values: CDR1 SGHTA, CDR2 FQGNSA. There are 15 residues in the CDR3. As DNA, the CDR3 is TGTGCCAGCAGCCCTCGACAGGGGGCTACTGAAAAACTGTTTTTT. This translates into CASSPRQGATEKLFF.

The genes are TRBV5-1 and TRBJ2-5, with TRBD2 identical over 9 bases. J gave up 5 bases and V 5 bases, and 13 bases lay outside the gene matches. CDR3 size: 16 residues. Germline CDR1 SGHRS, CDR2 YFSETQ. Here the CDR3 DNA reads TGCGCCAGCAGTAGTACGAGCGGGAGGAGTTTGGAGACCCAGTACTTC. It specifies CASSSTSGRSLETQYF. Based on the CDR3 plus reference TRBV5-1 and TRBJ2-5, the full variable domain is KAGVTQTPRYLIKTRGQQVTLSCSPISGHRSVSWYQQTPGQGLQFLFEYFSETQRNKGNFPGRFSGRQFSNSRSEMNVSTLELGDSALYLCASSSTSGRSLETQYFGPGTRLLVL.